The 27 T cell receptor beta chains below were found in one sample sequenced in a study of T cell responses to AZD1222 COVID-19 vaccine. The data were produced by immunoSEQ multiplex PCR, yet TCRdb's version contains in-frame clones alone and is incomplete. The repertoire holds approximately 120,000 clones, with roughly 93% as singletons. The sequenced sample was peripheral blood, obtained on day 0 of AZD1222 vaccination. The receptors were sampled from an adult in good health.

J is TRBJ1-5 and V is TRBV9; D ambiguous. Germline V gene lookup returns CDR1 SGDLS and CDR2 YYNGEE. V was cut by 0 bases and J by 5 bases, with 9 bases left in between. This CDR3 spans 14 amino acids. CDR3: CASSVEGLDQPQHF. CDR3 DNA: TGTGCCAGCAGCGTAGAAGGGCTGGATCAGCCCCAGCATTTT. The full variable domain, with the rest looked up from reference TRBV9 and TRBJ1-5, is DSGVTQTPKHLITATGQRVTLRCSPRSGDLSVYWYQQSLDQGLQFLIQYYNGEERAKGNILERFSAQQFPDLHSELNLSSLELGDSALYFCASSVEGLDQPQHFGDGTRLSIL.

The rearrangement joins TRBV13 to TRBJ1-1, with D possibly being TRBD1 (6 bases). Per the germline V gene, CDR1 is PRHDT and CDR2 is FYEKMQ (reference sequence). Trimming took 5 bases from V and 5 from J, leaving 15 bases between them. This CDR3 is 14 amino acids long. As DNA, the CDR3 is TGTGCCAGCAGCCACCGACTTAGGGGGACTGAAGCTTTCTTT. Its translation: CASSHRLRGTEAFF.

The genes are TRBV11-2 and TRBJ1-1; D unresolved. Trimming removed 5 bases from V and 7 bases from J, with 14 bases in between. The CDR3 extends over 13 amino acids. Per germline, CDR1 SGHAT and CDR2 FQNNGV. CDR3 residues: CASSPRRASEAFF. Written as DNA, the CDR3 is TGTGCCAGCAGCCCCCGCCGGGCGAGTGAAGCTTTCTTT.

This chain links TRBV5-6 with TRBJ2-1; tentatively, D is TRBD1 or TRBD2 (5 bases each). Germline V gene lookup returns CDR1 SGHDT and CDR2 YYEEEE. The ends were cut back, 0 bases at V and 4 bases at J, with 11 bases in the middle. The CDR3 is 15 residues long. CDR3 amino acids: CASSLGGSPYNEQFF. Written as DNA, the CDR3 is TGTGCCAGCAGCTTGGGGGGGTCCCCTTACAATGAGCAGTTCTTC.

V is TRBV9 and J is TRBJ1-3; TRBD1 aligns across 7 bases. Germline assignment: CDR1 SGDLS and CDR2 YYNGEE. The junction had 4 bases not matched to a gene; V was cut back by 0 bases and J by 4 bases. This CDR3 has 15 amino acids. In nucleotides, the CDR3 is TGTGCCAGCAGCGTAGGTACAGGGGCCGGAAACACCATATATTTT. Protein product: CASSVGTGAGNTIYF.

The gene calls are TRBV7-9 and TRBJ2-7; 8 positions match TRBD1. The CDR3 loop spans 14 amino acids. Germline CDR1 reads SEHNR; CDR2 reads FQNEAQ (reference sequence). The V gene end was trimmed by 6 bases and the J gene end by 0 bases; junction bases not matched to a gene: 4. In nucleotides, the CDR3 is TGTGCCAGCAGGCGGACAGGGAGCTCCTACGAGCAGTACTTC. Protein sequence: CASRRTGSSYEQYF.

The V and J genes are TRBV3-1 (or the pseudogene TRBV3-2) and TRBJ1-4, with D unclear. The CDR3 consists of 12 residues. Germline assignment: CDR1 LGHDT and CDR2 YNNKEL (reference sequence). Trimming removed 3 bases at V and 6 bases at J, with 5 bases between. In DNA form, the CDR3 reads TGTGCCAGCAGCCACCAAGATGAAAAACTGTTTTTT. It is translated as CASSHQDEKLFF.

This chain joins TRBV19 and TRBJ2-1; perhaps TRBD1 as D (6 bases). Trimming pared 5 bases from V and 7 bases from J, leaving 12 bases between. Looked up from germline, CDR1 is LNHDA and CDR2 is SQIVND (reference sequence). This CDR3 is built from 13 residues. CDR3 DNA sequence: TGTGCCAGTAGTTTCAGGGGTCAAAATGAGCAGTTCTTC. It translates to CASSFRGQNEQFF.

A word on this clone: The same CDR3 is also encoded by other DNA sequences in this sample. The rearrangement joins TRBV6-5 to TRBJ1-1; 7 bases are shared with TRBD1. The germline V gene encodes CDR1 MNHEY and CDR2 SVGAGI. Losses at the gene ends were 6 bases for V and 1 base for J; bases not matched to a gene: 5. CDR3 length: 14 amino acids. The DNA for the CDR3 is TGTGCCAGCAGCTTAGGGGGCACGAACACTGAAGCTTTCTTT. As protein: CASSLGGTNTEAFF.

The rearrangement uses TRBV6-6 and TRBJ1-4, with D hard to call. Germline CDR1 is MNHNY and CDR2 is SVGAGI (reference sequence). V gave up 4 bases and J gave up 8 bases, with 17 bases separating them. The CDR3 spans 15 residues. The CDR3 DNA sequence: TGTGCCAGCAGTTCCCCATTTTCGCGAGGCGAAAAACTGTTTTTT. Translated, it gives CASSSPFSRGEKLFF.

This clone was recorded only once. The gene calls are TRBV5-5 and TRBJ1-4; TRBD1 aligns across 8 bases. CDR1 is SGHKS, CDR2 YYEKEE, per germline (reference sequence). The CDR3 spans 17 residues. The ends lost 3 bases at V and 0 bases at J; junction bases unmatched: 7. The CDR3 is CASSYVGQGPTNEKLFF. The CDR3 DNA reads TGTGCCAGCAGCTACGTCGGACAGGGACCAACTAATGAAAAACTGTTTTTT. Full variable domain (missing parts from reference TRBV5-5 and TRBJ1-4): DAGVTQSPTHLIKTRGQQVTLRCSPISGHKSVSWYQQVLGQGPQFIFQYYEKEERGRGNFPDRFSARQFPNYSSELNVNALLLGDSALYLCASSYVGQGPTNEKLFFGSGTQLSVL.

The CDR3 here is CSVEGGRDTSYNEQFF. CDR3 bases: TGCAGCGTTGAAGGAGGACGGGACACCAGCTACAATGAGCAGTTCTTC. This chain joins TRBV29-1 and TRBJ2-1, with D tentatively TRBD1 (6 bases). Deletions cut 1 base from V and 3 bases from J, with 16 bases between. This CDR3 spans 16 amino acids. CDR1 SQVTM and CDR2 ANQGSEA come from the germline V gene.

The chain uses TRBV15 and TRBJ1-6; weak D call: TRBD1 (6 bases). V was trimmed by 4 bases and J by 9 bases, leaving 13 bases between them. CDR1 and CDR2 from the germline V gene are LNHNV and YYDKDF (reference sequence). The CDR3 consists of 14 residues. The CDR3 DNA sequence: TGTGCCACCAGCAAGGGGGAGGGCCGTTCACCCCTCCACTTT. It yields the protein CATSKGEGRSPLHF.

The genes are TRBV10-2 and TRBJ1-3; D not resolved. This CDR3 has 13 amino acids. From germline, CDR1 is WSHSY and CDR2 SAAADI. Trimming took off 7 bases at V and 7 bases at J, with 14 bases between the two ends. This chain's CDR3 is CASIPRPLNTIYF. The DNA of the CDR3 is TGCGCCAGCATCCCGCGGCCCTTGAACACCATATATTTT.

This chain links TRBV6-1 with TRBJ1-2; D might be TRBD1 (6 bases). Trimming shortened V by 3 bases and J by 1 base, and 9 bases separated the two germline ends. Germline V gives CDR1 MNHNS, CDR2 SASEGT. This CDR3 comprises 14 residues. The CDR3 protein is CASSDQGINYGYTF. The CDR3 bases are TGTGCCAGCAGTGACCAGGGGATTAACTATGGCTACACCTTC.

The chain uses TRBV5-4 and TRBJ1-1; no definite D call. V shed 4 bases and J shed 8 bases, with 15 bases lying between them. CDR1 is SGHNT, CDR2 YYREEE, per germline (reference sequence). CDR3 length: 13 residues. The CDR3 region has the DNA TGTGCCAGCAGCCCGAAGGGCGCTCAAGAAGCTTTCTTT. Protein: CASSPKGAQEAFF.

This clone was observed once. The rearrangement uses TRBV13 and TRBJ1-2, with 8 bases lining up with TRBD1. Germline V gene sequence: CDR1 PRHDT, CDR2 FYEKMQ (reference sequence). The V and J ends lost 4 bases and 4 bases, in that order; junction bases with no gene match: 8. The CDR3 is 15 amino acids. The CDR3 coding sequence is TGTGCCAGCAGCTCTCGGACAGGGTCCCTCTATGGCTACACCTTC. Encoded protein: CASSSRTGSLYGYTF.

In this sample, this clone turned up once. This chain joins TRBV7-3 and TRBJ2-2; 7 bases map to TRBD1. Germline-derived CDR1 and CDR2 are SGHTA and FQGTGA. The J segment lost 4 bases and the V segment lost 2 bases, leaving 4 bases of the junction unmatched. The CDR3 is 15 amino acids. CDR3 amino acids: CASSLQGQFTGELFF. Here the CDR3 DNA reads TGTGCCAGCAGCTTACAGGGACAGTTCACCGGGGAGCTGTTTTTT.

This clone occurred once. This chain joins TRBV3-1 (or the pseudogene TRBV3-2) and TRBJ1-6; 9 bases fit TRBD1. V gave up 5 bases and J gave up 7 bases; unmatched junction bases: 6. The CDR3 runs to 15 residues. Germline V lookup: CDR1 LGHDT, CDR2 YNNKEL (reference sequence). This CDR3 reads CASSSRQGENSPLHF. The CDR3 DNA is TGTGCCAGCAGCAGCAGACAGGGGGAGAATTCACCCCTCCACTTT.

The V gene is TRBV10-3, the J gene TRBJ2-5; TRBD1 matches 7 bases. V lost 3 bases to trimming and J lost 5 bases; unmatched junction nucleotides: 3. The CDR3 runs 13 residues. CDR1 and CDR2 from the germline V gene are ENHRY and SYGVKD. The DNA of the CDR3 is TGTGCCATCAGTGAAGGGGGCTCCGAGACCCAGTACTTC. The encoded protein is CAISEGGSETQYF.

The chain has TRBV11-2 and TRBJ2-1; 10 nucleotides match TRBD2. Germline-derived CDR1 and CDR2 are SGHAT and FQNNGV. CDR3 size: 16 residues. With V trimmed by 7 bases and J by 8 bases, 14 bases remained unmatched. The CDR3: CASIGSGGRVIDEQFF. DNA for the CDR3: TGTGCCAGCATTGGTAGCGGGGGGCGAGTGATCGATGAGCAGTTCTTC.

The rearrangement joins TRBV19 to TRBJ2-3; 10 bases match TRBD2. Germline trimming cut 3 bases from V and 0 bases from J; bases unmatched to any gene: 6. The V gene's germline CDR1 is LNHDA and CDR2 SQIVND (reference sequence). The CDR3 is made up of 17 amino acids. As DNA, the CDR3 is TGTGCCAGTAGTATGAGGGGTAGCGGGGGGAGCACAGATACGCAGTATTTT. Translating gives CASSMRGSGGSTDTQYF.

This clone was found once. In DNA, the CDR3 is TGTGCCAGCAGCTCTACCGGGACAGCCTACAATGAGCAGTTCTTC. Its protein is CASSSTGTAYNEQFF. The gene calls are TRBV7-9 and TRBJ2-1; 7 bases match TRBD1. V lost 4 bases and J lost 2; bases outside the gene matches: 5. The germline V gene encodes CDR1 SEHNR and CDR2 FQNEAQ (reference sequence). The CDR3 totals 15 residues.

The chain uses TRBV10-3 and TRBJ1-5, with a tentative D call TRBD1 (5 bases). This CDR3 is 14 amino acids long. Germline CDR1 and CDR2: ENHRY and SYGVKD. V was pared by 4 bases and J by 0 bases, with 7 bases between. As DNA, the CDR3 is TGTGCCATCAGTGCGGGGGATAGCAATCAGCCCCAGCATTTT. Its protein product is CAISAGDSNQPQHF.

This chain connects TRBV19 to TRBJ1-5; D not certain. CDR3 length: 14 residues. Trimming shortened V by 3 bases and J by 7 bases, and 13 bases separated the two germline ends. Germline V gene data show CDR1 as LNHDA and CDR2 as SQIVND (reference sequence). For the CDR3, the DNA is TGTGCCAGTAGTATGAATAGGGTTTGGCAGCCCCAGCATTTT. Amino acid sequence: CASSMNRVWQPQHF.

The chain recombines TRBV7-2 with TRBJ1-1; D gene unclear. V lost 0 bases to trimming and J lost 1 base, with 9 bases between them. Germline V lookup: CDR1 SGHTA, CDR2 FQGNSA. The CDR3 contains 15 residues. The CDR3 bases are TGTGCCAGCAGCTTAGCTCCAGTACCGAACACTGAAGCTTTCTTT. It encodes CASSLAPVPNTEAFF.

This clone was seen only once. The chain carries TRBV6-1 and TRBJ1-4, with D hard to call. V was shortened by 3 bases and J by 5 bases, with 7 bases between the two germline ends. This CDR3 has 13 amino acids. Germline lookup yields CDR1 MNHNS and CDR2 SASEGT. The CDR3 spells CASSDPGNEKLFF. The CDR3 DNA reads TGTGCCAGCAGTGACCCAGGAAATGAAAAACTGTTTTTT.